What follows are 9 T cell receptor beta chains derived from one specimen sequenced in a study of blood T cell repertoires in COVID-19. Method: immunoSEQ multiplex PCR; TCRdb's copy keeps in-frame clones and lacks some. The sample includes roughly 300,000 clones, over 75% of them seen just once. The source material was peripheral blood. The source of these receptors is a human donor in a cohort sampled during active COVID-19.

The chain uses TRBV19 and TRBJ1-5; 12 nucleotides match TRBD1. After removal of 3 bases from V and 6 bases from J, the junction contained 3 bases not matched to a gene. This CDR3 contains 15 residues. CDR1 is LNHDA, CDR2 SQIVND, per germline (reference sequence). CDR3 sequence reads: CASSMGQGARQPQHF. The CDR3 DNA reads TGTGCCAGTAGTATGGGACAGGGGGCTCGTCAGCCCCAGCATTTT.

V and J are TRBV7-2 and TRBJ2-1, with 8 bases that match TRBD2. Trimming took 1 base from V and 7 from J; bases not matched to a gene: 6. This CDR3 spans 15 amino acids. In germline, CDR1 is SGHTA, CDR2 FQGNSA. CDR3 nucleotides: TGTGCCAGCAGCTTAGAAGGGACTAGTCTAAATGAGCAGTTCTTC. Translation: CASSLEGTSLNEQFF.

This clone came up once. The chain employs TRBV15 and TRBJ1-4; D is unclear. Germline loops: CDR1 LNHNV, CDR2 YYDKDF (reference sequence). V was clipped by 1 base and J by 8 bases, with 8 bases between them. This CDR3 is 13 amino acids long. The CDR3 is CATSRAVLEKLFF. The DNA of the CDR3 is TGTGCCACCAGCAGAGCGGTCCTGGAAAAACTGTTTTTT.

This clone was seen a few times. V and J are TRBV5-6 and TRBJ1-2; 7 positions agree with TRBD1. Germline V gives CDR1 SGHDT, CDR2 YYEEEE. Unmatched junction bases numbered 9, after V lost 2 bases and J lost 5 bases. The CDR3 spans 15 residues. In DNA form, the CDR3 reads TGTGCCAGCAGCTTCCGACAGAGGGGGCGATATGGCTACACCTTC. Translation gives CASSFRQRGRYGYTF.

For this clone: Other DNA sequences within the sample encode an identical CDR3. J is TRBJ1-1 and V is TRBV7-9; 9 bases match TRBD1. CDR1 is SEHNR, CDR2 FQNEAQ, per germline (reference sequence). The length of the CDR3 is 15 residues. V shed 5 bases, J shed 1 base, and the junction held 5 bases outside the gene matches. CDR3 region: CASSPGTGWNTEAFF. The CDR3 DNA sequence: TGTGCCAGCAGCCCCGGGACAGGGTGGAACACTGAAGCTTTCTTT.

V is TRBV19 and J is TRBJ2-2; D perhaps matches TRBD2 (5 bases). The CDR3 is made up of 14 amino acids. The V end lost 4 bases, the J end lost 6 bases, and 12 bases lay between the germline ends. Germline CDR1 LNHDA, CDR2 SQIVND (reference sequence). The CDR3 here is CASSSGLRAGELFF. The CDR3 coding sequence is TGTGCCAGTAGTAGCGGCTTGAGGGCCGGGGAGCTGTTTTTT.

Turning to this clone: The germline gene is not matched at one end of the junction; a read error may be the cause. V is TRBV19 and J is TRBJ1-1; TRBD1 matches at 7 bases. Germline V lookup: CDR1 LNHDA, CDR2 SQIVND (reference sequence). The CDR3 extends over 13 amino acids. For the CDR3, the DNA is TGTGCCACTGGGGGACAGAGGAACAGTGAAGCTTTCTTT. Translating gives CATGGQRNSEAFF.

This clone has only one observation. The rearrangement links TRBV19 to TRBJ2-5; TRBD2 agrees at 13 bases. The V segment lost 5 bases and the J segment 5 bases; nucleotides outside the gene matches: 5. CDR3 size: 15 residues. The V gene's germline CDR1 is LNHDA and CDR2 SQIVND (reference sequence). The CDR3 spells CASSPRTSGSETQYF. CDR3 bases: TGTGCCAGTAGTCCTCGGACTAGCGGGAGCGAGACCCAGTACTTC.

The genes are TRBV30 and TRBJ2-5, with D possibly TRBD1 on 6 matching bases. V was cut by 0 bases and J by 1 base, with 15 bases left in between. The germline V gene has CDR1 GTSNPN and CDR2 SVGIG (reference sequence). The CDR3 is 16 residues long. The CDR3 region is CAWSVRGHRLQETQYF. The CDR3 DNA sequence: TGTGCCTGGAGTGTCAGGGGACACCGGCTCCAAGAGACCCAGTACTTC.